The 21 T cell receptor beta chains reported below all come from one sample, sequenced in a study of identical twins. TCRdb passed the 5' RACE reads through MiXCR, listing each CDR3 protein once. The repertoire holds under 250,000 distinct CDR3 sequences, with around 9.6% as singletons. Material for sequencing was memory (CD45RO+) T cells sorted from blood. The receptors originated from a woman in her late teens or twenties in good health.

In this sample, this clonotype turned up a few times. CDR3 in amino acids: CASSDPTSGVNEQFF. The DNA of the CDR3 is TGTGCCAGCAGTGACCCTACTAGCGGGGTCAATGAGCAGTTCTTC. The genes are TRBV27 and TRBJ2-1, with 10 positions matching TRBD2. Germline V gene lookup returns CDR1 MNHEY and CDR2 SMNVEV (reference sequence). The CDR3 runs 15 residues. With 5 bases clipped from V and 6 bases from J, the junction kept 7 bases outside the gene matches.

This chain joins TRBV7-9 and TRBJ1-6; D is uncertain. V shed 4 bases and J shed 7 bases, with 14 bases lying between them. The CDR3 is 15 residues long. Germline lookup yields CDR1 SEHNR and CDR2 FQNEAQ (reference sequence). CDR3 DNA: TGTGCCAGCAGCTCCCTGGCCGTACAGAATTCACCCCTCCACTTT. Translation gives CASSSLAVQNSPLHF.

This clonotype was recorded at least ten times. The V gene is TRBV5-1, the J gene TRBJ1-1; D ambiguous. CDR3 size: 13 residues. From germline, CDR1 is SGHRS and CDR2 YFSETQ. V was trimmed by 0 bases and J by 5 bases, leaving 8 bases between them. The CDR3, as DNA: TGCGCCAGCAGCTTGGAAGCGGCGACTGAAGCTTTCTTT. Translating it yields CASSLEAATEAFF.

The chain couples TRBV20-1 to TRBJ1-2; D is undetermined. The CDR3 runs to 12 residues. The V and J ends lost 3 bases and 3 bases respectively, with 8 bases between them. Germline V CDR1 and CDR2: DFQATT, SNEGSKA (reference sequence). CDR3 DNA sequence: TGCAGTGCTAGTACAGCCTACTATGGCTACACCTTC. It translates to CSASTAYYGYTF.

This clonotype was detected a few times. The V gene is TRBV27, the J gene TRBJ2-2; D not certain. V lost 6 bases and J 1 base, leaving 6 bases between the germline ends. The length of the CDR3 is 13 residues. Germline CDR1 MNHEY, CDR2 SMNVEV (reference sequence). The CDR3 nucleotides read TGTGCCAGCAGAGGACGGAACACCGGGGAGCTGTTTTTT. This translates into CASRGRNTGELFF.

A few counts support this clonotype. This chain joins TRBV5-1 and TRBJ1-4, with no clear D. There are 15 residues in the CDR3. Trimming removed 3 bases at V and 7 bases at J, with 16 bases between. Germline CDR1 reads SGHRS; CDR2 reads YFSETQ. CDR3 region: CASSSGEPYGEKLFF. The CDR3 DNA sequence: TGCGCCAGCAGCTCCGGAGAGCCCTATGGTGAAAAACTGTTTTTT.

J is TRBJ2-7 and V is TRBV10-3; 11 bases match TRBD2. The CDR3 is 13 residues long. Germline V gives CDR1 ENHRY, CDR2 SYGVKD. V was pared by 6 bases and J by 6 bases, with 4 bases of the junction left unmatched. The CDR3, as DNA: TGTGCCATCAGGTTAGCGGGAGGGTTCGAGCAGTACTTC. The encoded protein is CAIRLAGGFEQYF.

This clonotype has a handful of counts. This chain connects TRBV21-1 to TRBJ2-5; the table assigns TRBD1, which was not confirmed against the DNA. TRBV21-1 is a pseudogene. CDR3 length equals 14 residues. In DNA form, the CDR3 reads TGTGCCAGCAGCAAAGGTCAGAGGGGGCGGACCCAGTACTTC. It codes for CASSKGQRGRTQYF.

This clonotype was detected ten times or more. CDR3 sequence reads: CASSLSGLGDRNTIYF. CDR3 DNA sequence: TGTGCCAGCAGTTTATCTGGGTTAGGAGACCGAAACACCATATATTTT. V and J are TRBV27 and TRBJ1-3; no clear D. Trimming removed 0 bases from V and 5 bases from J, with 14 bases in between. Germline V CDR1 and CDR2: MNHEY, SMNVEV (reference sequence). The CDR3 is made up of 16 amino acids.

This clonotype was seen only a few times. The chain joins TRBV18 to TRBJ2-7; 8 bases align to TRBD1. The CDR3 runs to 14 residues. Germline CDR1 and CDR2: KGHSH and LQKENI. The J segment lost 3 bases and the V segment lost 3 bases, leaving 4 bases of the junction unmatched. The CDR3 loop is CASSPTTGDYEQYF. CDR3 nucleotide sequence: TGTGCCAGCTCACCGACGACAGGGGACTACGAGCAGTACTTC.

This clonotype was recorded a few times. V is TRBV20-1 and J is TRBJ1-4; weak D call: TRBD1 (6 bases). Germline V gives CDR1 DFQATT, CDR2 SNEGSKA (reference sequence). This CDR3 is 16 amino acids long. Trimming took off 0 bases at V and 5 bases at J, with 16 bases between the two ends. The CDR3 reads CSARDLQGPPNEKLFF. DNA of the CDR3: TGCAGTGCTAGAGACCTACAGGGTCCTCCCAATGAAAAACTGTTTTTT.

This clonotype appeared a few times. This chain uses TRBV5-1 with TRBJ2-1; D not resolved. The length of the CDR3 is 11 residues. The V and J ends lost 0 bases and 8 bases respectively, with 3 bases between them. CDR1 is SGHRS and CDR2 is YFSETQ in the germline V gene. The CDR3 DNA reads TGCGCCAGCAGCTTGGAGCATGAGCAGTTCTTC. Translation: CASSLEHEQFF. The full variable domain, rest sourced from reference TRBV5-1 and TRBJ2-1, is KAGVTQTPRYLIKTRGQQVTLSCSPISGHRSVSWYQQTPGQGLQFLFEYFSETQRNKGNFPGRFSGRQFSNSRSEMNVSTLELGDSALYLCASSLEHEQFFGPGTRLTVL.

The chain links TRBV6-2 or TRBV6-3 to TRBJ2-2; D ambiguous. Germline CDR1 is MNHEY and CDR2 is SVGEGT. The germline V and J ends were trimmed by 6 bases and 1 base, with 9 bases remaining between them. This CDR3 spans 14 amino acids. The CDR3, as DNA: TGTGCCAGCAGAAGTAACATGAACACCGGGGAGCTGTTTTTT. It translates to CASRSNMNTGELFF.

This clonotype turned up a few times. V is TRBV27 and J is TRBJ1-1; no reliable D call. From germline, CDR1 is MNHEY and CDR2 SMNVEV (reference sequence). The CDR3 has 12 amino acids. Trimming took 5 bases from V and 4 from J, leaving 8 bases between them. The CDR3 region is CASSPLFTEAFF. CDR3 coding DNA: TGTGCCAGCAGTCCCTTGTTCACTGAAGCTTTCTTT.

The J gene is TRBJ1-5, the V gene TRBV11-2; tentatively, D is TRBD1 (5 bases). The CDR3 covers 15 residues. The V and J ends lost 2 bases and 4 bases respectively, with 12 bases between them. Germline V CDR1 and CDR2: SGHAT, FQNNGV. CDR3 nucleotide sequence: TGTGCCAGCAGCTTACGGGGGGAACGAAATCAGCCCCAGCATTTT. The encoded protein is CASSLRGERNQPQHF.

Many counts were recorded for this clonotype. The chain joins TRBV6-6 to TRBJ2-1; D remains unclear. This CDR3 spans 11 amino acids. CDR1 and CDR2 (germline): MNHNY, SVGAGI (reference sequence). Deletions cut 10 bases from V and 9 bases from J, with 13 bases between. The CDR3 sequence is CATRMLREQFF. In DNA form, the CDR3 reads TGTGCCACCCGGATGTTACGTGAGCAGTTCTTC.

This clonotype was seen a few times. This chain connects TRBV4-3 to TRBJ2-7; 9 nucleotides align to TRBD1. CDR3 length: 15 residues. Germline loops: CDR1 LGHNA, CDR2 YSLEER. The V segment lost 4 bases and the J segment 4 bases; nucleotides outside the gene matches: 8. The CDR3 reads CASSRLGQGEYEQYF. CDR3 bases: TGCGCCAGCAGCCGGCTGGGACAGGGAGAGTACGAGCAGTACTTC.

The V call is TRBV20-1, the J call TRBJ1-4; D gene uncertain. This CDR3 region has 12 residues. Germline V gene sequence: CDR1 DFQATT, CDR2 SNEGSKA (reference sequence). Trimming took 7 bases from V and 0 from J, leaving 6 bases between them. The CDR3 DNA reads as TGCAGTGTCCAGGCAACTAATGAAAAACTGTTTTTT. This translates into CSVQATNEKLFF.

The CDR3 DNA follows: TGTGCCAGCAGTGCCATGCCGGGACAGGGGACTTGGTGGGGCTACACCTTC. This translates into CASSAMPGQGTWWGYTF. V is TRBV6-1 and J is TRBJ1-2, with 10 positions matching TRBD1. Losses at the gene ends were 4 bases for V and 8 bases for J; bases not matched to a gene: 16. The CDR3 is 17 residues long. Germline loops: CDR1 MNHNS, CDR2 SASEGT.

The gene calls are TRBV20-1 and TRBJ2-6; 10 bases line up with TRBD1. This CDR3 has 17 residues. V dropped 7 bases and J dropped 2; count of bases not matched to a gene: 11. Per the germline V gene, CDR1 is DFQATT and CDR2 is SNEGSKA (reference sequence). The CDR3 DNA reads TGCAGTGTACCCAACAAGGGGACAGGGGCTGGGGCCAACGTCCTGACTTTC. Translating it yields CSVPNKGTGAGANVLTF.

This clonotype appeared a few times. This sequence joins TRBV24-1 and TRBJ2-1; 10 bases are a match to TRBD2. This CDR3 is built from 15 residues. Germline V gene sequence: CDR1 KGHDR, CDR2 SFDVKD. V trimming: 3 bases; J trimming: 8 bases; junction bases outside the gene matches: 6. The CDR3 nucleotides read TGTGCCACCAGTGATGCTAGCGGGAGAACCCATGAGCAGTTCTTC. It codes for CATSDASGRTHEQFF.